The sequence of this TCR beta chain was determined in a study of tumor-infiltrating lymphocytes in primary liver carcinoma. Turning to the study itself: Samples returned roughly 3.65 to 7.13 million productive TCRbeta reads, a yield that was similar across tissue types.

It was unsorted whole blood that yielded blood RNA, and germline DNA was also extracted. cDNA specific to TCR beta was made from 450 to 500 ng of total RNA, with a constant-region primer employed for priming. Investigators got TCR beta libraries out of three nested multiplex PCR rounds, done with slightly modified ARM-PCR. In the first two PCR rounds, TRBV1-TRBV30 forward primers were paired with a C-beta reverse primer, and each round lasted approximately 10 cycles. TCRdb redid the calling of the multiplex PCR reads with MiXCR, one entry per CDR3 protein. The data show some 200,000 distinct CDR3 sequences, almost 65% seen once. This CDR3 has 12 residues. CDR1 and CDR2 from the germline V gene are LGHNA and YNFKEQ. Remarks on this clonotype: The junction shows a germline mismatch at one end, possibly a read error.

This receptor was obtained from a woman in her sixties with primary liver carcinoma and hepatitis B virus infection. The source material was peripheral blood. This sequence joins TRBV4-2 and TRBJ2-7; D gene ambiguous. CDR3 loop: CASILGSYVQYF. CDR3 DNA sequence: TGTGCCAGCATCTTAGGGTCCTACGTGCAGTACTTC.